This T cell receptor beta chain was sequenced in a study of blood T cell repertoires in COVID-19. Authors' methods: Reference gene primer amplification gave nucleated cell count estimates. Data came from immunoSEQ multiplex PCR; TCRdb stores just in-frame clones and leaves some out. V and J calls and clone size follow that table, whereas D and trimming were derived from the DNA. The table lists some 250,000 clones, about four fifths of them singletons. Germline V gene sequence: CDR1 MDHEN, CDR2 SYDVKM. CDR3 size: 14 residues. V dropped 6 bases and J dropped 3 bases, with 13 bases sitting between them. Patients in Seattle were enrolled during active infection, then followed longitudinally.

The chain joins TRBV28 to TRBJ2-3; the D gene is possibly TRBD2 (6 bases). This clonotype was obtained from a woman aged 80 or over with COVID-19, enrolled during active disease. The sequenced sample consisted of peripheral blood. CDR3 bases: TGTGCCAGCAGAAGTCCGGGGGAGACAGATACGCAGTATTTT. Its translation is CASRSPGETDTQYF. The variable domain in full, completed from reference TRBV28 and TRBJ2-3, reads DVKVTQSSRYLVKRTGEKVFLECVQDMDHENMFWYRQDPGLGLRLIYFSYDVKMKEKGDIPEGYSVSREKKERFSLILESASTNQTSMYLCASRSPGETDTQYFGPGTRLTVL.